This paragraph reports one T cell receptor (beta chain). Germline V gives CDR1 MDHEN, CDR2 SYDVKM. V gave up 3 bases and J gave up 2 bases; unmatched junction bases: 8. The CDR3 is 17 residues long. This sample was taken from a study of blood T cell repertoires in COVID-19. On the study more broadly: From the United States, Italy and Spain came samples of acute and convalescent COVID-19.

Assay used: immunoSEQ multiplex PCR; TCRdb lists only in-frame clones, some missing. The data contain just under 85,000 clones, 70% to 90% of them singletons. The V gene is TRBV28, the J gene TRBJ2-2, with 8 bases that match TRBD1. The sequenced sample was peripheral blood. This clonotype was sampled from a man at least 80 years old with active or convalescent COVID-19. The DNA for the CDR3 is TGTGCCAGCAGTTTGTCGGACAGGGCCCTCAACACCGGGGAGCTGTTTTTT. This sequence encodes CASSLSDRALNTGELFF.